The sequence of this T cell receptor beta chain was determined in a study of T cell responses to AZD1222 COVID-19 vaccine. Study-level findings and limits: Only a handful of AZD1222 recipients, about six in all, had baseline seropositivity.

Clones were read by immunoSEQ multiplex PCR, and TCRdb kept only the in-frame ones, dropping some. This sample yields roughly 120,000 clones, of which approximately 85% are seen a single time; more than 3% belongs to the top ten. Comment on this clone: Its antigen is currently unknown.

Germline lookup yields CDR1 LGHDT and CDR2 YNNKEL (reference sequence). This CDR3 is 16 amino acids long. V dropped 0 bases and J dropped 6; count of bases not matched to a gene: 3. The sample was peripheral blood, taken on day 0 of MenACWY control vaccination. This clonotype was sampled from an adult in good health. This chain uses TRBV3-1 (or the pseudogene TRBV3-2) with TRBJ2-1; 12 bases fit TRBD2. The CDR3 is CASSQDPTSGGNEQFF. The DNA for the CDR3 is TGTGCCAGCAGCCAAGATCCGACTAGCGGGGGCAATGAGCAGTTCTTC.